The 19 T cell receptor beta chains below come from one sample, sequenced in a study of shared clonotypes between healthy human individuals. Libraries were prepared by immunoSEQ multiplex PCR; TCRdb keeps only in-frame clonotypes and omits some of them. The profile shows about 460,000 clones, about 74% of them singletons. The sequenced sample consisted of PBMCs. The receptors originated from a middle-aged woman in good health. Some clones in this sample may be carry-over from other donors' samples.

This rearrangement joins TRBV5-4 to TRBJ2-2, with 11 nucleotides matching TRBD2. Germline V CDR1 and CDR2: SGHNT, YYREEE (reference sequence). The V segment lost 4 bases and the J segment 1 base; nucleotides outside the gene matches: 6. The CDR3 sequence is 17 residues long. CDR3 loop: CASSTGTSGLNTGELFF. The CDR3 DNA reads as TGTGCCAGCAGCACAGGGACTAGCGGTCTGAACACCGGGGAGCTGTTTTTT.

The chain is built from TRBV27 and TRBJ2-7, with D perhaps TRBD1 or TRBD2 (7 bases each). Trimming took 7 bases from V and 3 from J, leaving 16 bases between them. The germline CDR1 and CDR2 sequences are MNHEY and SMNVEV (reference sequence). The length of the CDR3 is 14 residues. This CDR3 is CASTSTGRGYEQYF. The CDR3 bases are TGTGCCAGCACCTCGACAGGGAGGGGCTACGAGCAGTACTTC.

The chain couples TRBV7-9 to TRBJ2-7; 12 positions agree with TRBD2. The trim removed 5 bases at V and 3 bases at J, leaving 8 bases unmatched. Per the germline V gene, CDR1 is SEHNR and CDR2 is FQNEAQ (reference sequence). The CDR3 runs to 16 residues. CDR3 in DNA: TGTGCCAGCAGCCAAGATCCGACTAGCGGGAGCTACGAGCAGTACTTC. This sequence encodes CASSQDPTSGSYEQYF.

The chain employs TRBV7-2 and TRBJ2-2, with 12 bases matching TRBD2. V lost 2 bases, J lost 7 bases, and 5 bases stayed unmatched. Germline CDR1 reads SGHTA; CDR2 reads FQGNSA. The CDR3 is 16 residues long. The CDR3, as DNA: TGTGCCAGCAGCTTACGACTAGCGGGAGTGATCGGGGAGCTGTTTTTT. Its translation is CASSLRLAGVIGELFF.

Details on this clone: Sequence at one end of the junction differs from germline and may be a read error. The V gene is TRBV27, the J gene TRBJ1-1, with D possibly TRBD1 on 6 matching bases. The CDR3 is 13 residues long. The germline gives CDR1 MNHEY, CDR2 SMNVEV (reference sequence). This chain's CDR3 is CASGLGGRAEAFF. DNA for the CDR3: TGTGCCAGCGGTTTAGGGGGACGGGCTGAAGCTTTCTTT.

The chain joins TRBV4-1 to TRBJ2-7, with 11 positions matching TRBD2. The CDR3 is 16 residues long. V lost 0 bases and J lost 1; bases outside the gene matches: 2. In germline, CDR1 is MGHRA, CDR2 YSYEKL. The CDR3 is CASSQERLAGSYEQYF. The CDR3, as DNA: TGCGCCAGCAGCCAAGAAAGACTAGCGGGATCCTACGAGCAGTACTTC.

The chain joins TRBV5-1 to TRBJ1-1, with 8 bases lining up with TRBD1. There are 13 residues in the CDR3. The V and J ends lost 4 bases and 5 bases, in that order; junction bases with no gene match: 4. The V gene's germline CDR1 is SGHRS and CDR2 YFSETQ. In DNA, the CDR3 is TGCGCCAGCAGCCAAGGACAGGGAACTGAAGCTTTCTTT. Encoded protein: CASSQGQGTEAFF.

The chain has TRBV2 and TRBJ2-1, with D maybe TRBD1 (5 bases). This CDR3 contains 13 residues. Trimming removed 4 bases at V and 9 bases at J, with 13 bases between. Germline CDR1 reads SNHLY; CDR2 reads FYNNEI. CDR3 bases: TGTGCCAGCAGTGTAGTAAGTCAGGGTGAGCAGTTCTTC. It is translated as CASSVVSQGEQFF.

About this clone: A far larger clone is just one base off, so this is likely a read error. The rearrangement uses TRBV30 and TRBJ1-1; D not certain. The CDR3 is 12 amino acids. Germline assignment: CDR1 GTSNPN and CDR2 SVGIG (reference sequence). CDR3 sequence reads: CDWSVLGFEAFF. The DNA for the CDR3 is TGTGACTGGAGTGTACTGGGGTTTGAAGCTTTCTTT.

The J gene is TRBJ2-3, the V gene TRBV5-8; D is perhaps TRBD2 (6 bases). Germline CDR1 reads SGHTS; CDR2 reads YDEGEE. The ends were cut back, 0 bases at V and 2 bases at J, with 13 bases in the middle. The CDR3 length is 16 residues. The CDR3 region has the DNA TGTGCCAGCAGCTTGGCCGAGGTAGCGGTCACAGATACGCAGTATTTT. Translating it yields CASSLAEVAVTDTQYF.

V is TRBV6-1 and J is TRBJ2-3; a weak D match, TRBD1 (6 bases). V was trimmed by 6 bases and J by 3 bases, leaving 10 bases between them. This CDR3 is 13 amino acids long. CDR1 is MNHNS, CDR2 SASEGT, per germline. In nucleotides, the CDR3 is TGTGCCAGCAGACAGGGAGTTACAGATACGCAGTATTTT. Its translation: CASRQGVTDTQYF.

V is TRBV14 and J is TRBJ2-1; D call uncertain. CDR3 length equals 16 residues. With 0 bases removed from V and 3 bases from J, the gap between germline ends came to 12 bases. In germline, CDR1 is SGHDN, CDR2 FVKESK. In nucleotides, the CDR3 is TGTGCCAGCAGCCAAGAATGGTCGCCGGACTACAATGAGCAGTTCTTC. It translates to CASSQEWSPDYNEQFF.

This chain joins TRBV7-2 and TRBJ2-3, with D tentatively TRBD2 (6 bases). Trimming took 4 bases from V and 2 from J, leaving 16 bases between them. This CDR3 is built from 16 residues. Germline V lookup: CDR1 SGHTA, CDR2 FQGNSA. The CDR3 DNA reads as TGTGCCAGCAGCTCCTCCCTAGCGTTCCCCACAGATACGCAGTATTTT. It translates to CASSSSLAFPTDTQYF.

Remarks on this clone: The likely explanation is a read error, given a far larger clone one base away. Other DNA sequences in the sample encode the same CDR3. The V and J genes are TRBV30 and TRBJ2-7; the D gene could be TRBD1 or TRBD2 (5 bases each). Trimming took off 3 bases at V and 2 bases at J, with 14 bases between the two ends. Germline V CDR1 and CDR2: GTSNPN, SVGIG (reference sequence). This CDR3 spans 14 amino acids. The CDR3 bases are TGTGCCTGGAGCGAGGGGTCAACCACCTACGAGCAGTACTTC. It yields the protein CAWSEGSTTYEQYF.

This clone was recorded many times. The V and J genes are TRBV18 and TRBJ2-4, with a possible D match to TRBD1 (6 bases). The germline gives CDR1 KGHSH, CDR2 LQKENI. V lost 3 bases to trimming and J lost 7 bases, with 19 bases between them. CDR3 length: 16 amino acids. The CDR3 DNA reads as TGTGCCAGCTCACCCCCGGCAGGGGCGAGGGGGAACATTCAGTACTTC. Residues: CASSPPAGARGNIQYF.

The chain couples TRBV28 to TRBJ2-7; 8 bases are shared with TRBD2. V shed 7 bases and J 2 bases; nucleotides not matched to a gene: 7. Germline CDR1 MDHEN, CDR2 SYDVKM. The CDR3 is 14 residues long. The CDR3 coding sequence is TGTGCCAGCAAGCTCGCGGGAGGAGCCTACGAGCAGTACTTC. This codes for CASKLAGGAYEQYF.

This clone turned up a few times. The chain carries TRBV5-1 and TRBJ2-1; D is perhaps TRBD2 (6 bases). CDR1 and CDR2 from the germline V gene are SGHRS and YFSETQ. Between the trimmed V and J ends, which lost 2 bases and 4 bases, there was a span of 10 bases. This CDR3 is 14 amino acids long. The CDR3, as DNA: TGCGCCAGCAGCTTCGGGGACTCTTACAATGAGCAGTTCTTC. It encodes CASSFGDSYNEQFF. The whole variable domain, remainder taken from reference TRBV5-1 and TRBJ2-1, is KAGVTQTPRYLIKTRGQQVTLSCSPISGHRSVSWYQQTPGQGLQFLFEYFSETQRNKGNFPGRFSGRQFSNSRSEMNVSTLELGDSALYLCASSFGDSYNEQFFGPGTRLTVL.

This chain uses TRBV18 with TRBJ2-1, with a possible D match to TRBD1 (5 bases). The ends were cut back, 5 bases at V and 3 bases at J, with 8 bases in the middle. Per germline, CDR1 KGHSH and CDR2 LQKENI. There are 13 residues in the CDR3. CDR3: CASSRGRYNEQFF. In DNA, the CDR3 is TGTGCCAGCTCAAGGGGCCGCTACAATGAGCAGTTCTTC.

This clone is a singleton in its sample. Additional DNA sequences in this sample encode the identical CDR3. J is TRBJ2-7 and V is TRBV5-1; D possibly corresponds to TRBD1 (6 bases). This CDR3 has 13 amino acids. Germline V CDR1 and CDR2: SGHRS, YFSETQ. The V gene lost 4 bases and the J gene lost 0 bases, with 8 bases spanning the gap. The CDR3 protein is CASSQDSSYEQYF. For the CDR3, the DNA is TGCGCCAGCAGCCAGGACAGCTCCTACGAGCAGTACTTC.